This passage covers 30 T cell receptor beta chains from one sample sequenced in a study of blood T cell repertoires in COVID-19 (dated by TCRdb to the early 2020s). Receptor amplification or capture employed the immunoSEQ multiplex PCR assay. The source is immuneACCESS, and TCRdb retained only in-frame sequences with V and J called. Part of the clones is not carried over; for the studies checked, unresolved V genes explain less than half of this, and the remainder is unexplained. In all, the sample holds approximately 140,000 clones, and roughly nine tenths of those were seen once. The leading ten clones occupy roughly 2.5% of the sample. Sequenced input: peripheral blood. These receptors originate from a human donor with COVID-19, enrolled during active disease. The donor label of this sample is uncertain.

The chain employs TRBV11-3 and TRBJ2-3; D perhaps matches TRBD1 (6 bases). Germline V lookup: CDR1 SGHNT, CDR2 YENEEA. V was clipped by 0 bases and J by 5 bases, with 12 bases between them. The CDR3 length is 15 residues. CDR3 bases: TGTGCCAGCAGCTTAGAGGGGACACGGGTAGATACGCAGTATTTT. It encodes CASSLEGTRVDTQYF.

This clone was observed a single time. The J gene is TRBJ1-1, the V gene TRBV10-1, with 7 bases matching TRBD1. Germline V gene data show CDR1 as WNHNN and CDR2 as SYGVQD (reference sequence). This CDR3 comprises 13 residues. The ends lost 4 bases at V and 5 bases at J; junction bases unmatched: 4. CDR3 in amino acids: CASSGQGNTEAFF. The CDR3 DNA reads as TGCGCCAGCAGTGGACAGGGCAATACTGAAGCTTTCTTT.

This chain connects TRBV27 to TRBJ2-7; 11 nucleotides align to TRBD1. Germline lookup yields CDR1 MNHEY and CDR2 SMNVEV (reference sequence). J was trimmed by 7 bases and V by 7 bases; bases with no gene match: 9. CDR3 length: 14 residues. This CDR3 reads CASKLGQGAWEQYF. The CDR3 DNA reads TGTGCCAGCAAGCTCGGACAGGGGGCGTGGGAGCAGTACTTC.

This chain's CDR3 is CATSRETGDYGYTF. The CDR3, as DNA: TGTGCCACCAGCAGGGAGACAGGGGACTATGGCTACACCTTC. J is TRBJ1-2 and V is TRBV15, with 8 bases that match TRBD1. CDR3 length equals 14 residues. J gave up 3 bases and V 3 bases, and 3 bases lay outside the gene matches. Germline V gene sequence: CDR1 LNHNV, CDR2 YYDKDF (reference sequence). The full variable domain, rest sourced from reference TRBV15 and TRBJ1-2, is DAMVIQNPRYQVTQFGKPVTLSCSQTLNHNVMYWYQQKSSQAPKLLFHYYDKDFNNEADTPDNFQSRRPNTSFCFLDIRSPGLGDTAMYLCATSRETGDYGYTFGSGTRLTVV.

The chain uses TRBV11-3 and TRBJ2-5; D not certain. The CDR3 sequence is 13 residues long. The germline CDR1 and CDR2 sequences are SGHNT and YENEEA. V lost 3 bases to trimming and J lost 2 bases, with 7 bases between them. The CDR3 region has the DNA TGTGCCAGCAGCTTTTCCGGTCAAGAGACCCAGTACTTC. Translated: CASSFSGQETQYF.

The chain couples TRBV19 to TRBJ1-3; a possible D gene is TRBD1 (6 bases). This CDR3 comprises 15 residues. Germline CDR1 LNHDA, CDR2 SQIVND (reference sequence). V gave up 6 bases and J gave up 4 bases, with 16 bases separating them. CDR3 in amino acids: CASSILTGSGNTIYF. The CDR3 nucleotides are TGTGCCAGTAGCATTCTAACAGGGTCCGGAAACACCATATATTTT.

The rearrangement links TRBV20-1 to TRBJ1-2; a weak D match, TRBD1 (5 bases). This CDR3 has 14 residues. Trimming left V 3 bases short and J 1 base short, with 12 bases between. Germline assignment: CDR1 DFQATT and CDR2 SNEGSKA (reference sequence). The CDR3 DNA sequence: TGCAGTGCTAGTTGGGCGGGGGATAACTATGGCTACACCTTC. This translates into CSASWAGDNYGYTF.

The chain employs TRBV5-1 and TRBJ2-2; D possibly corresponds to TRBD2 (5 bases). This CDR3 is built from 14 residues. From germline, CDR1 is SGHRS and CDR2 YFSETQ. Trimming removed 4 bases at V and 0 bases at J, with 7 bases between. The CDR3 DNA sequence: TGCGCCAGCAGCACGGGGTCGAACACCGGGGAGCTGTTTTTT. It specifies CASSTGSNTGELFF.

This clone was seen only once. The rearrangement joins TRBV15 to TRBJ2-1; D is undetermined. Looked up from germline, CDR1 is LNHNV and CDR2 is YYDKDF (reference sequence). CDR3 size: 13 residues. V dropped 0 bases and J dropped 8 bases, with 8 bases sitting between them. This CDR3 reads CATSRDLFDEQFF. The CDR3 coding sequence is TGTGCCACCAGCAGAGATCTATTCGATGAGCAGTTCTTC.

J is TRBJ1-6 and V is TRBV7-9; no reliable D call. Trimming took off 6 bases at V and 14 bases at J, with 17 bases between the two ends. This CDR3 contains 13 residues. Germline CDR1 SEHNR, CDR2 FQNEAQ (reference sequence). DNA of the CDR3: TGTGCCAGCAGTCCCTCCCTGGAAGCGACCCTCCACTTT. Translated: CASSPSLEATLHF.

This rearrangement joins TRBV7-9 to TRBJ1-3, with D possibly matching TRBD1 (6 bases). Deletions cut 2 bases from V and 4 bases from J, with 21 bases between. The CDR3 is 18 amino acids. Germline V gene data show CDR1 as SEHNR and CDR2 as FQNEAQ (reference sequence). The CDR3 loop reads CASSLPGVQSTAGNTIYF. The CDR3 DNA reads as TGTGCCAGCAGCTTACCAGGGGTCCAGTCTACTGCCGGAAACACCATATATTTT.

The V and J genes are TRBV7-9 and TRBJ1-1; no reliable D call. CDR1 is SEHNR and CDR2 is FQNEAQ in the germline V gene (reference sequence). The CDR3 consists of 13 residues. V was trimmed by 1 base and J by 3 bases, leaving 6 bases between them. CDR3 DNA sequence: TGTGCCAGCAGCTTAGTCGCGGACACTGAAGCTTTCTTT. It encodes CASSLVADTEAFF.

The chain couples TRBV2 to TRBJ2-5; 8 bases line up with TRBD1. This CDR3 region has 16 residues. CDR1 and CDR2 from the germline V gene are SNHLY and FYNNEI. The ends lost 8 bases at V and 7 bases at J; junction bases unmatched: 18. The CDR3 DNA reads TGTGCCAGCGGACAGGGCCTAGGGGGCATAAAGAGGACCCAGTACTTC. Translated, it gives CASGQGLGGIKRTQYF.

The V and J genes are TRBV7-9 and TRBJ1-4; 7 bases are a match to TRBD1. V shed 1 base, J shed 5 bases, and the junction held 1 base outside the gene matches. From germline, CDR1 is SEHNR and CDR2 FQNEAQ (reference sequence). The CDR3 runs 14 residues. This chain's CDR3 is CASSLETGNEKLFF. DNA of the CDR3: TGTGCCAGCAGCTTAGAGACAGGGAATGAAAAACTGTTTTTT. The full variable domain, with the rest looked up from reference TRBV7-9 and TRBJ1-4, is DTGVSQNPRHKITKRGQNVTFRCDPISEHNRLYWYRQTLGQGPEFLTYFQNEAQLEKSRLLSDRFSAERPKGSFSTLEIQRTEQGDSAMYLCASSLETGNEKLFFGSGTQLSVL.

In DNA form, the CDR3 reads TGTGCCAGCAGCGAGCAGGGGGCTGGGGCCAACGTCCTGACTTTC. Encoded protein: CASSEQGAGANVLTF. The chain links TRBV5-4 to TRBJ2-6; 7 bases fit TRBD1. CDR1 and CDR2 from the germline V gene are SGHNT and YYREEE (reference sequence). This CDR3 region has 15 residues. V lost 4 bases and J lost 2; bases outside the gene matches: 3. Looking up the rest from reference TRBV5-4 and TRBJ2-6 gives the full variable domain: ETGVTQSPTHLIKTRGQQVTLRCSSQSGHNTVSWYQQALGQGPQFIFQYYREEENGRGNFPPRFSGLQFPNYSSELNVNALELDDSALYLCASSEQGAGANVLTFGAGSRLTVL.

The chain employs TRBV20-1 and TRBJ2-7; 9 bases line up with TRBD1. V gave up 3 bases and J gave up 7 bases; unmatched junction bases: 7. Germline CDR1 and CDR2: DFQATT and SNEGSKA (reference sequence). The CDR3 has 13 amino acids. The CDR3 loop reads CSASTGTGKEQYF. In nucleotides, the CDR3 is TGCAGTGCTAGTACAGGGACAGGGAAAGAGCAGTACTTC.

This chain uses TRBV15 with TRBJ1-1; D might be TRBD1 (5 bases). Trimming pared 0 bases from V and 2 bases from J, leaving 10 bases between. CDR3 length: 15 amino acids. In germline, CDR1 is LNHNV, CDR2 YYDKDF (reference sequence). CDR3 in amino acids: CATSREAGENTEAFF. As DNA, the CDR3 is TGTGCCACCAGCAGAGAAGCGGGGGAAAACACTGAAGCTTTCTTT.

The chain employs TRBV19 and TRBJ1-4; 7 positions match TRBD1. Germline-derived CDR1 and CDR2 are LNHDA and SQIVND (reference sequence). The CDR3 extends over 13 amino acids. Trimming at V came to 7 bases and at J to 4 bases, leaving 3 bases not matched to a gene. The CDR3: CASNGQVNEKLFF. The CDR3 bases are TGTGCCAGTAATGGACAGGTTAATGAAAAACTGTTTTTT. The whole variable domain, filled in from reference TRBV19 and TRBJ1-4, reads DGGITQSPKYLFRKEGQNVTLSCEQNLNHDAMYWYRQDPGQGLRLIYYSQIVNDFQKGDIAEGYSVSREKKESFPLTVTSAQKNPTAFYLCASNGQVNEKLFFGSGTQLSVL.

The V call is TRBV5-1, the J call TRBJ2-5; D remains ambiguous. CDR3 size: 14 residues. CDR1 is SGHRS and CDR2 is YFSETQ in the germline V gene. Trimming pared 2 bases from V and 1 base from J, leaving 9 bases between. The CDR3 region is CASSLQQTQETQYF. DNA of the CDR3: TGCGCCAGCAGCTTACAACAGACCCAAGAGACCCAGTACTTC.

The CDR3 nucleotides read TGTGCCAGCGACAGGGTTGGTAATCAGCCCCAGCATTTT. Protein sequence: CASDRVGNQPQHF. The rearrangement uses TRBV6-5 and TRBJ1-5, with 7 nucleotides matching TRBD1. The trim removed 8 bases at V and 4 bases at J, leaving 5 bases unmatched. This CDR3 is built from 13 residues. Germline V lookup: CDR1 MNHEY, CDR2 SVGAGI.

The chain links TRBV7-2 to TRBJ2-7; D might be TRBD1 (5 bases). CDR3 length equals 14 residues. V lost 5 bases and J 3 bases, leaving 14 bases between the germline ends. Germline CDR1 SGHTA, CDR2 FQGNSA. CDR3 in DNA: TGTGCCAGCAGCACCCCAGGGATACTCTACGAGCAGTACTTC. Protein sequence: CASSTPGILYEQYF.

This chain links TRBV2 with TRBJ2-7; TRBD1 is a possible D gene (5 bases). V was pared by 6 bases and J by 6 bases, with 9 bases between. CDR3 length: 11 amino acids. Germline-derived CDR1 and CDR2 are SNHLY and FYNNEI. The chain's CDR3 is CASSPQGEQYF. CDR3 in DNA: TGTGCCAGCAGCCCCCAGGGCGAGCAGTACTTC.

For the CDR3, the DNA is TGTGCCAGCAGCGCCCCCTCTCGGGACACCCTAAACTATGGCTACACCTTC. It yields the protein CASSAPSRDTLNYGYTF. The chain employs TRBV9 and TRBJ1-2; a weak D match, TRBD1 (6 bases). The V gene lost 3 bases and the J gene lost 2 bases, with 20 bases spanning the gap. The CDR3 length is 17 residues. Germline V gene data show CDR1 as SGDLS and CDR2 as YYNGEE.

This clone was detected a few times. The chain carries TRBV19 and TRBJ1-3; 8 positions match TRBD1. The CDR3 loop spans 15 amino acids. The V gene end was trimmed by 5 bases and the J gene end by 2 bases; junction bases not matched to a gene: 5. Germline CDR1 LNHDA, CDR2 SQIVND (reference sequence). In nucleotides, the CDR3 is TGTGCCAGTAGTCGGACAGGGAACGCTGGAAACACCATATATTTT. This translates into CASSRTGNAGNTIYF.

The chain recombines TRBV6-5 with TRBJ2-5, with 8 bases lining up with TRBD1. The germline gives CDR1 MNHEY, CDR2 SVGAGI. The CDR3 runs 15 residues. V lost 5 bases and J lost 5; bases outside the gene matches: 10. The CDR3 reads CASSPSGTGEETQYF. CDR3 nucleotides: TGTGCCAGCAGTCCTTCCGGGACAGGAGAGGAGACCCAGTACTTC.

The genes are TRBV7-2 and TRBJ2-1; 7 nucleotides line up with TRBD2. V shed 0 bases, J shed 6 bases, and the junction held 8 bases outside the gene matches. Germline V lookup: CDR1 SGHTA, CDR2 FQGNSA. The CDR3 has 16 residues. CDR3 in amino acids: CASSLAASGGLNEQFF. CDR3 nucleotides: TGTGCCAGCAGCTTAGCTGCTAGCGGCGGCCTCAATGAGCAGTTCTTC.

This clone was counted between two and nine times. The chain combines TRBV6-6 with TRBJ2-3; perhaps TRBD1 as D (6 bases). Germline CDR1 MNHNY, CDR2 SVGAGI (reference sequence). The CDR3 totals 16 residues. V was shortened by 6 bases and J by 9 bases, with 25 bases between the two germline ends. The DNA for the CDR3 is TGTGCCAGCAGCCAAGGGACGGGGCACGTAGGGGGAACGCAGTATTTT. Residues: CASSQGTGHVGGTQYF.

This clone appeared a single time. The chain combines TRBV20-1 with TRBJ2-7; TRBD2 agrees at 8 bases. The CDR3 consists of 11 residues. V was clipped by 6 bases and J by 6 bases; unmatched bases: 4. CDR1 and CDR2 from the germline V gene are DFQATT and SNEGSKA (reference sequence). CDR3 DNA sequence: TGCAGTGCCGCGCTAGCGGGCGAGCAGTACTTC. Amino acid sequence: CSAALAGEQYF.

The chain carries TRBV14 and TRBJ1-2, with 9 bases aligning to TRBD1. This CDR3 spans 16 amino acids. With 4 bases clipped from V and 2 bases from J, the junction kept 8 bases outside the gene matches. Germline V lookup: CDR1 SGHDN, CDR2 FVKESK. The CDR3 DNA follows: TGTGCCAGCAGCCCGCTGGGGACAGGGAAAAACTATGGCTACACCTTC. It encodes CASSPLGTGKNYGYTF.

The chain is built from TRBV2 and TRBJ2-1, with 11 bases that match TRBD2. The CDR3 contains 15 residues. The V and J ends lost 6 bases and 9 bases, in that order; junction bases with no gene match: 10. Per the germline V gene, CDR1 is SNHLY and CDR2 is FYNNEI. Written as DNA, the CDR3 is TGTGCCAGCAGCCAGTTACTAGCGGGAGTCTCTGAGCAGTTCTTC. Translation gives CASSQLLAGVSEQFF.